These T cell receptor beta chains were read from a single sample in a study of blood T cell repertoires in COVID-19. Sequenced by immunoSEQ multiplex PCR; TCRdb stores in-frame clones only, minus some. The sample carries approximately 450,000 clones, approximately 90% recorded once. The sequenced sample consisted of PBMCs or T cells enriched from blood (not recorded which). The receptor source for this set is a woman aged 18-29 years with acute COVID-19. The CDR3 runs from the conserved cysteine through the conserved F or W. Fields, in order: clone size, J gene, D gene, V gene, CDR3 protein, CDR3 DNA. The D gene is left open where the match is weak. Size tells how often a clone was seen (once, few, many) or the class of an expanded clone, and some rows leave it out.

>NA|TRBJ1-5|NA|TRBV27
CASSYRQASNQPQHF
TGTGCCAGCAGTTATCGTCAGGCGAGCAATCAGCCCCAGCATTTT
>NA|TRBJ2-2|TRBD1|TRBV7-9
CASSFYDRGLVGELFF
TGTGCCAGCAGCTTTTACGACAGGGGGCTTGTCGGGGAGCTGTTTTTT
>NA|TRBJ2-7|NA|TRBV18
CASSPVPNYEQYF
TGTGCCAGCTCACCAGTCCCCAACTACGAGCAGTACTTC
>NA|TRBJ1-2|TRBD1|TRBV5-4
CASSLVGRGADGYTF
TGTGCCAGCAGCTTGGTGGGCAGGGGGGCTGATGGCTACACCTTC
>NA|TRBJ1-1|TRBD1|TRBV19
CASVTGEGHTEAFF
TGTGCCAGCGTCACAGGGGAAGGACACACTGAAGCTTTCTTT
>once|TRBJ2-2|TRBD2|TRBV7-2
CASSLVTSGGTGELFF
TGTGCCAGCAGCTTAGTCACTAGCGGGGGGACCGGGGAGCTGTTTTTT
>NA|TRBJ2-1|TRBD2|TRBV19
CASSMRTSGGAANEQFF
TGTGCCAGTAGTATGAGGACTAGCGGGGGAGCAGCGAATGAGCAGTTCTTC
>NA|TRBJ1-2|NA|TRBV11-2
CASSPGGNYGYTF
TGTGCCAGCAGCCCGGGAGGTAACTATGGCTACACCTTC
>NA|TRBJ2-7|NA|TRBV12-5
CASGSSGAFSYVEQYF
TGTGCTAGTGGTTCGAGTGGGGCTTTCTCCTACGTCGAGCAGTACTTC
>NA|TRBJ1-5|NA|TRBV27
CASSRQFSNQPQHF
TGTGCCAGCAGTCGACAATTTAGCAATCAGCCCCAGCATTTT
>NA|TRBJ2-3|TRBD1|TRBV7-9
CASSLGQASTDTQYF
TGTGCCAGCAGCCTCGGACAGGCGTCCACAGATACGCAGTATTTT
>NA|TRBJ1-1|NA|TRBV5-1
CASSAPRDTEAFF
TGCGCCAGCAGCGCGCCGAGGGACACTGAAGCTTTCTTT